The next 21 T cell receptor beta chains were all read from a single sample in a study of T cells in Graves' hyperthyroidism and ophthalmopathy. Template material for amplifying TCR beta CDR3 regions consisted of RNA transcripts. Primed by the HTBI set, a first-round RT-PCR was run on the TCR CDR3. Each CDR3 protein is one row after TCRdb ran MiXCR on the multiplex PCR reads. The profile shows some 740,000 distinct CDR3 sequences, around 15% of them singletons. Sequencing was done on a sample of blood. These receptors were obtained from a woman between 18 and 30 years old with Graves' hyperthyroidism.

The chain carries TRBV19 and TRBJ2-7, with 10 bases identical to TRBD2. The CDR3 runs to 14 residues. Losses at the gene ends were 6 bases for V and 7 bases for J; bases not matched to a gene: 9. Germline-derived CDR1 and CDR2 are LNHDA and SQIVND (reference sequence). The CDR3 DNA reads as TGTGCCAGTAGGCCGCTAGCGGGAGTCGGGGAGCAGTACTTC. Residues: CASRPLAGVGEQYF.

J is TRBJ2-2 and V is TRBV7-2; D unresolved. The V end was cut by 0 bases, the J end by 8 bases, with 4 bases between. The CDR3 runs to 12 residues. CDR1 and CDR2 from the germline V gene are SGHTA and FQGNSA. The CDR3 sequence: CASSLAIGELFF. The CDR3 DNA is TGTGCCAGCAGCTTAGCGATAGGGGAGCTGTTTTTT.

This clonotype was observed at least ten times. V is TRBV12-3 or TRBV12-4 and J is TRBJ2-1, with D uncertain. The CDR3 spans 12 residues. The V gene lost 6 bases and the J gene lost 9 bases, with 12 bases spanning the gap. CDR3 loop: CASRDLHLEQFF. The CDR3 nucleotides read TGTGCCAGCAGGGATCTTCATCTTGAGCAGTTCTTC.

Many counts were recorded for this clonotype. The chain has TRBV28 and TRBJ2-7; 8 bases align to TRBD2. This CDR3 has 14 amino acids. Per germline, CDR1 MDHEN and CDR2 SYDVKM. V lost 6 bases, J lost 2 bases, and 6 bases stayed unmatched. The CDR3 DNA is TGTGCCAGCAGGTTAGCGGGGTCCACCTACGAGCAGTACTTC. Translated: CASRLAGSTYEQYF. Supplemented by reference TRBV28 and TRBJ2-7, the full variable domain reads DVKVTQSSRYLVKRTGEKVFLECVQDMDHENMFWYRQDPGLGLRLIYFSYDVKMKEKGDIPEGYSVSREKKERFSLILESASTNQTSMYLCASRLAGSTYEQYFGPGTRLTVT.

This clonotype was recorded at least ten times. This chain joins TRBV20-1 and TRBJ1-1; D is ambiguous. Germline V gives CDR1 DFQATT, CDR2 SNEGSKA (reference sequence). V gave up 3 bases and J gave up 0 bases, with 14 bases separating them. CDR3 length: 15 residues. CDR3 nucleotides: TGCAGTGCTAGTGATAGATTGAGCATGAACACTGAAGCTTTCTTT. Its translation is CSASDRLSMNTEAFF.

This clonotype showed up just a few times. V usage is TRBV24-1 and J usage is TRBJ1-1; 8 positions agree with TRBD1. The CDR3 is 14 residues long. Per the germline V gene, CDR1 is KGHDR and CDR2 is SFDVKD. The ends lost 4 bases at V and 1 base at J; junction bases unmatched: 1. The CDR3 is CATSDGQGNTEAFF. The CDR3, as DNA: TGTGCCACCAGTGACGGACAGGGGAACACTGAAGCTTTCTTT.

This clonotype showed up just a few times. The CDR3 loop is CASSLWSGPYNEQFF. Written as DNA, the CDR3 is TGTGCCAGCAGTTTATGGAGCGGCCCCTACAATGAGCAGTTCTTC. The rearrangement links TRBV27 to TRBJ2-1; D might be TRBD2 (5 bases). The V end was cut by 1 base, the J end by 2 bases, with 9 bases between. Germline V CDR1 and CDR2: MNHEY, SMNVEV (reference sequence). CDR3 length: 15 residues.

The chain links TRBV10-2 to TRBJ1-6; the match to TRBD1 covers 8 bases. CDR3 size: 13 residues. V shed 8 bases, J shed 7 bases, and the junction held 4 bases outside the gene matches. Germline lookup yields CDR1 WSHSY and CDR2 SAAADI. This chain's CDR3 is CASRQGNNSPLHF. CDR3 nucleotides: TGCGCCAGCCGACAGGGGAACAATTCACCCCTCCACTTT.

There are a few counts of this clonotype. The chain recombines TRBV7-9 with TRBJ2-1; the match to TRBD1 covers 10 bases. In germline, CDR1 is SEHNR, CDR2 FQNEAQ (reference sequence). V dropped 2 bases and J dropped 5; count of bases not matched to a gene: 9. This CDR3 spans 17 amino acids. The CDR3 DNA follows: TGTGCCAGCAGCTTAATTTGGAGGGACAGGGGCCACAATGAGCAGTTCTTC. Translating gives CASSLIWRDRGHNEQFF.

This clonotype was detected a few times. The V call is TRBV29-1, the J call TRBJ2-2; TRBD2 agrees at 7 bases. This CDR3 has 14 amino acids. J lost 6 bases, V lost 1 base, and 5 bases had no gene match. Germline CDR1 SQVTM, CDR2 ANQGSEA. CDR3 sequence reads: CSVEGTRLPGELFF. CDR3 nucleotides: TGCAGCGTTGAAGGGACTAGGCTACCCGGGGAGCTGTTTTTT.

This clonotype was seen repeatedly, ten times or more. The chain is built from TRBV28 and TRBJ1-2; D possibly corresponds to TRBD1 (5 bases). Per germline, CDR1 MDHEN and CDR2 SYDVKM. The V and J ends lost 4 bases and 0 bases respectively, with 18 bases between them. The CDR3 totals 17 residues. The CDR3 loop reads CASSSPRGRKANYGYTF. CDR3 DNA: TGTGCCAGCAGTTCCCCGAGGGGACGCAAGGCTAACTATGGCTACACCTTC.

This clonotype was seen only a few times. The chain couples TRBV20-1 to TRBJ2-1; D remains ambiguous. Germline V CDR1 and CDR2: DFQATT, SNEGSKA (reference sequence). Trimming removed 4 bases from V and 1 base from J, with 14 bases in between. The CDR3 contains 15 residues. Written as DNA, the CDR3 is TGCAGTGCTATTAGCTTGCTGGGGTCCTACAATGAGCAGTTCTTC. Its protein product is CSAISLLGSYNEQFF.

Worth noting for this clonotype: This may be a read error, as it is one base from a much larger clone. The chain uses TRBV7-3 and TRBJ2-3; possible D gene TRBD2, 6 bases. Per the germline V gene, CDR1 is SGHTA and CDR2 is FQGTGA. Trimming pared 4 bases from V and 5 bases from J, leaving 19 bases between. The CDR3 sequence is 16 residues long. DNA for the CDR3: TGTGCCAGCAGCTCACAAGCGGGTTTGGGCATAGATACGCAGTATTTT. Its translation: CASSSQAGLGIDTQYF. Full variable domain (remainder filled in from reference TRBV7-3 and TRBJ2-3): GAGVSQTPSNKVTEKGKYVELRCDPISGHTALYWYRQSLGQGPEFLIYFQGTGAADDSGLPNDRFFAVRPEGSVSTLKIQRTERGDSAVYLCASSSQAGLGIDTQYFGPGTRLTVL.

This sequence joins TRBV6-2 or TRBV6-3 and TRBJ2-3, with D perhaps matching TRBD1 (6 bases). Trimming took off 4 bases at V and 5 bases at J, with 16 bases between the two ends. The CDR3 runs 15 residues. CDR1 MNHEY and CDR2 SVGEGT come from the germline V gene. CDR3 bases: TGTGCCAGCAGTTCTCAGGGGACAAGAGGAGATACGCAGTATTTT. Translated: CASSSQGTRGDTQYF.

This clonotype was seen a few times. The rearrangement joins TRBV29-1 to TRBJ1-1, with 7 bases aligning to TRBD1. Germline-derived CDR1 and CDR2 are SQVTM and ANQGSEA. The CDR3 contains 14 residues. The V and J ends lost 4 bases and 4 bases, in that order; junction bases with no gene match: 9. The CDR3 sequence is CSVVLQGSITEAFF. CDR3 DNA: TGCAGCGTTGTCCTACAGGGGAGTATCACTGAAGCTTTCTTT.

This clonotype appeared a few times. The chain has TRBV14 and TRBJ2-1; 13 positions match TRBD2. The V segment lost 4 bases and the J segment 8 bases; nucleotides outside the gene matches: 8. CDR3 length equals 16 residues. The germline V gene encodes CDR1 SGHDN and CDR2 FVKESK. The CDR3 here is CASSRGLAGLVDEQFF. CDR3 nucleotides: TGTGCCAGCAGCCGGGGACTAGCGGGACTTGTAGATGAGCAGTTCTTC.

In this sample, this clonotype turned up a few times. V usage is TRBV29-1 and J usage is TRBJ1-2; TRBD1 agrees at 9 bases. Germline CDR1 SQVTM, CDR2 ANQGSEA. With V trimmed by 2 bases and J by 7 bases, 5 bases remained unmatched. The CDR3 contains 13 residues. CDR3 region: CSVEPKTGGGYTF. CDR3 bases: TGCAGCGTTGAACCGAAGACAGGGGGTGGCTACACCTTC. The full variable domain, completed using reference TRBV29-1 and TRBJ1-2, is SAVISQKPSRDICQRGTSLTIQCQVDSQVTMMFWYRQQPGQSLTLIATANQGSEATYESGFVIDKFPISRPNLTFSTLTVSNMSPEDSSIYLCSVEPKTGGGYTFGSGTRLTVV.

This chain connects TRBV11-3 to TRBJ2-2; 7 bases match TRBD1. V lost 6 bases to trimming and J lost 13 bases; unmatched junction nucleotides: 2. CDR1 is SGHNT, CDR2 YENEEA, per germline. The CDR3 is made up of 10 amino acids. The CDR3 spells CASRGDRLFF. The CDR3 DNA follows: TGTGCCAGCAGGGGGGACAGGCTGTTTTTT.

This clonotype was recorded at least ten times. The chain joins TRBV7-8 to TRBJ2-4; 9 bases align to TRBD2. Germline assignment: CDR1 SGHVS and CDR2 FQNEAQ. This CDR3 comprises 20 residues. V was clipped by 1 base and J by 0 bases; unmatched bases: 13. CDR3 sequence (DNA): TGTGCCAGCAGCTTAGTCAGAACTAGCGGGCATACGCTAGCCAAAAACATTCAGTACTTC. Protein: CASSLVRTSGHTLAKNIQYF.

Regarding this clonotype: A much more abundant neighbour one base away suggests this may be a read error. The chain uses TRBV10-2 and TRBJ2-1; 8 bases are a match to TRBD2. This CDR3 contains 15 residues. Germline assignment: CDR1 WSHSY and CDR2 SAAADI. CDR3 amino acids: CASTRGRSSCNEQFF. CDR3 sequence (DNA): TGCGCCAGCACCCGCGGGAGGAGCTCCTGCAATGAGCAGTTCTTC.

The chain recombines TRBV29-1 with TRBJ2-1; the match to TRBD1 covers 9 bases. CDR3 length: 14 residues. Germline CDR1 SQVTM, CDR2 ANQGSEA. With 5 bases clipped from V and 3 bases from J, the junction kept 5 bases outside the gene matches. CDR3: CSVPGTGIYNEQFF. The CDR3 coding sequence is TGCAGCGTTCCTGGGACAGGGATCTACAATGAGCAGTTCTTC.